The 2 T cell receptor beta chains below were found in one sample sequenced in a study of T cell responses to AZD1222 COVID-19 vaccine. The table came from immunoSEQ multiplex PCR; TCRdb's copy has only in-frame clones and leaves some out. The repertoire includes about 76,000 clones, roughly nine tenths of them detected once, and approximately 4.5% sits in the top ten. The sequencing here drew on peripheral blood, taken on day 0 of AZD1222 vaccination. The origin of the receptors is an adult in good health.

The V gene is TRBV13, the J gene TRBJ2-7; TRBD1 matches 8 bases. V shed 4 bases, J shed 5 bases, and the junction held 1 base outside the gene matches. CDR1 is PRHDT and CDR2 is FYEKMQ in the germline V gene (reference sequence). The CDR3 totals 12 residues. The CDR3 is CASSSDRDEQYF. Written as DNA, the CDR3 is TGTGCCAGCAGCTCGGACAGGGACGAGCAGTACTTC. Variable domain in full (rest from reference TRBV13 and TRBJ2-7): AAGVIQSPRHLIKEKRETATLKCYPIPRHDTVYWYQQGPGQDPQFLISFYEKMQSDKGSIPDRFSAQQFSDYHSELNMSSLELGDSALYFCASSSDRDEQYFGPGTRLTVT.

This clone showed up just once. The J gene is TRBJ1-3, the V gene TRBV30; D is ambiguous. Trimming took off 4 bases at V and 0 bases at J, with 10 bases between the two ends. Germline CDR1 is GTSNPN and CDR2 is SVGIG (reference sequence). The CDR3 sequence is 14 residues long. The CDR3 reads CAWIDRHSGNTIYF. The CDR3 DNA follows: TGTGCCTGGATTGACCGACACTCTGGAAACACCATATATTTT.